The sequence of this T cell receptor (beta chain) was determined in a study of cytomegalovirus exposure and HLA in healthy donors. Study-level findings and limits: A few CMV-associated chains were confirmed in vitro to be specific for CMV antigens. Sequences of the TCR beta chain were said to predict the HLA-A and HLA-B alleles of most subjects accurately.

CDR1 is MGHRA and CDR2 is YSYEKL in the germline V gene. The CDR3 loop spans 15 amino acids. V lost 2 bases, J lost 3 bases, and 11 bases lay in between. About this clone: What it binds is not known.

With 60 Vbeta and 13 Jbeta primers, the PCR was carried out. Study processing details: Later analysis identified tens of millions of unique TCR beta chains, 9 million to 12 million shared. Produced via immunoSEQ multiplex PCR; TCRdb's table is partial and in-frame only. V, J and clone size were drawn from that table, and D and trimming were deduced from the DNA. The sample shows approximately 140,000 clones, over 80% of them seen only once. The clonotype was recovered from a boy younger than 18 in good health and CMV-seronegative. The gene calls are TRBV4-1 and TRBJ1-3, with D perhaps TRBD1 (6 bases). The sequenced material came from PBMCs. Written as DNA, the CDR3 is TGCGCCAGCAGCCAACCCGGGACAAATGGAAACACCATATATTTT. It codes for CASSQPGTNGNTIYF.